These 21 T cell receptor beta chains share one sample of origin, sequenced in a study of T cell responses to AZD1222 COVID-19 vaccine (dated by TCRdb to 2020 to 2023). The time point label corresponds to: about 28 days (+/-7) after the second vaccine dose. Libraries were made using the immunoSEQ multiplex PCR assay. TCRdb re-hosts the immuneACCESS table, in-frame sequences only. Its copies lack some clones; in the studies checked, an unresolved V gene accounts for under half of them, and the cause for the rest is not known. The sample includes approximately 31,000 clones, with around 87% observed a single time. Approximately 15% of the sample is held by the ten biggest clonotypes. This sample comprised peripheral blood, obtained 28 days after the second AZD1222 dose. The receptors originated from an adult who received the AZD1222 COVID-19 vaccine.

V is TRBV10-3 and J is TRBJ2-7; D is perhaps TRBD1 or TRBD2 (5 bases each). Trimming took 3 bases from V and 1 from J, leaving 13 bases between them. The CDR3 has 15 residues. The germline V gene encodes CDR1 ENHRY and CDR2 SYGVKD. The chain's CDR3 is CAISDPGRRSYEQYF. CDR3 nucleotide sequence: TGTGCCATCAGTGACCCGGGACGGAGGTCCTACGAGCAGTACTTC.

The chain is built from TRBV5-1 and TRBJ1-2, with no clear D. Germline CDR1 reads SGHRS; CDR2 reads YFSETQ. CDR3 length: 14 residues. V gave up 0 bases and J gave up 7 bases, with 13 bases separating them. Here the CDR3 reads CASSLEQLSLGYTF. In DNA form, the CDR3 reads TGCGCCAGCAGCTTGGAACAGCTTTCACTTGGCTACACCTTC.

This sequence joins TRBV5-1 and TRBJ2-5; 7 nucleotides line up with TRBD1. V gave up 2 bases and J gave up 1 base; unmatched junction bases: 2. The CDR3 totals 14 residues. Germline CDR1 SGHRS, CDR2 YFSETQ. The CDR3 DNA is TGCGCCAGCAGCTTACAGGGGCCCCAAGAGACCCAGTACTTC. This sequence encodes CASSLQGPQETQYF.

Written as DNA, the CDR3 is TGTGCCAGCAGCCCTCGCAATGAGCAGTTCTTC. Its protein is CASSPRNEQFF. The chain employs TRBV7-2 and TRBJ2-1; D gene ambiguous. Trimming removed 5 bases from V and 6 bases from J, with 5 bases in between. Per germline, CDR1 SGHTA and CDR2 FQGNSA. There are 11 residues in the CDR3.

The rearrangement links TRBV4-1 to TRBJ1-5, with no clear D. The germline V gene has CDR1 MGHRA and CDR2 YSYEKL. CDR3 length: 16 residues. The V gene lost 0 bases and the J gene lost 7 bases, with 16 bases spanning the gap. CDR3 region: CASSQDGVMSEQPQHF. The CDR3 DNA reads TGCGCCAGCAGCCAAGATGGGGTAATGAGCGAACAGCCCCAGCATTTT.

In its sample, this clone was seen a few times. This rearrangement joins TRBV4-3 to TRBJ2-2; the D is unclear. Trimming shortened V by 7 bases and J by 3 bases, and 3 bases separated the two germline ends. The CDR3 sequence is 11 residues long. Germline lookup yields CDR1 LGHNA and CDR2 YSLEER. The CDR3 sequence is CASIHTGELFF. For the CDR3, the DNA is TGCGCCAGCATTCACACCGGGGAGCTGTTTTTT.

This clone was observed once. V usage is TRBV24-1 and J usage is TRBJ2-1; 7 positions agree with TRBD2. The germline CDR1 and CDR2 sequences are KGHDR and SFDVKD. The CDR3 has 15 amino acids. With 5 bases clipped from V and 4 bases from J, the junction kept 7 bases outside the gene matches. The DNA for the CDR3 is TGTGCCACCAGTGGTGGCGGGGGTCTTTACAATGAGCAGTTCTTC. It encodes CATSGGGGLYNEQFF.

The V gene is TRBV7-2, the J gene TRBJ1-2, with D perhaps matching TRBD1 (6 bases). The V and J ends lost 3 bases and 8 bases respectively, with 22 bases between them. This CDR3 contains 16 residues. The V gene's germline CDR1 is SGHTA and CDR2 FQGNSA. DNA of the CDR3: TGTGCCAGCAGCTTTAACCGCCTTACGGGGGCGGGGGGCTACACCTTC. It yields the protein CASSFNRLTGAGGYTF.

This chain links TRBV7-9 with TRBJ2-7; D not certain. The germline gives CDR1 SEHNR, CDR2 FQNEAQ (reference sequence). CDR3 length: 14 residues. V dropped 1 base and J dropped 6 bases, with 13 bases sitting between them. CDR3 sequence reads: CASSLDGARGEQYF. The CDR3 DNA is TGTGCCAGCAGCTTAGACGGTGCCCGTGGCGAGCAGTACTTC.

The chain employs TRBV7-2 and TRBJ1-2; possible D gene TRBD1, 6 bases. The V end lost 4 bases, the J end lost 0 bases, and 9 bases lay between the germline ends. The CDR3 spans 14 residues. CDR1 is SGHTA and CDR2 is FQGNSA in the germline V gene. As DNA, the CDR3 is TGTGCCAGCAGCTCGGAGGGGGCTAACTATGGCTACACCTTC. This codes for CASSSEGANYGYTF. The full variable domain, with the rest looked up from reference TRBV7-2 and TRBJ1-2, is GAGVSQSPSNKVTEKGKDVELRCDPISGHTALYWYRQSLGQGLEFLIYFQGNSAPDKSGLPSDRFSAERTGGSVSTLTIQRTQQEDSAVYLCASSSEGANYGYTFGSGTRLTVV.

In this sample, this clone is hyperexpanded (1% or more). CDR3 sequence reads: CASSYVGGGYTF. The CDR3 DNA follows: TGTGCCAGCAGTTACGTAGGGGGAGGCTACACCTTC. This chain connects TRBV6-5 to TRBJ1-2, with D perhaps TRBD1 (6 bases). The germline V gene encodes CDR1 MNHEY and CDR2 SVGAGI. Between the trimmed V and J ends, which lost 2 bases and 8 bases, there was a span of 9 bases. The CDR3 totals 12 residues.

The genes are TRBV9 and TRBJ1-6; a possible D gene is TRBD1 (6 bases). V was clipped by 0 bases and J by 10 bases, with 14 bases between them. CDR1 and CDR2 (germline): SGDLS, YYNGEE. This CDR3 region has 15 residues. CDR3: CASSVATGQGSPLHF. The CDR3 DNA is TGTGCCAGCAGCGTAGCTACAGGGCAGGGGTCACCCCTCCACTTT.

V usage is TRBV7-8 and J usage is TRBJ1-3; D gene unclear. The germline V gene has CDR1 SGHVS and CDR2 FQNEAQ. V dropped 1 base and J dropped 0 bases, with 13 bases sitting between them. This CDR3 has 17 residues. Here the CDR3 reads CASSLGLSSLSGNTIYF. CDR3 DNA sequence: TGTGCCAGCAGCTTAGGACTGAGTAGCCTCTCTGGAAACACCATATATTTT. Full variable domain (rest looked up from reference TRBV7-8 and TRBJ1-3): GAGVSQSPRYKVAKRGQDVALRCDPISGHVSLFWYQQALGQGPEFLTYFQNEAQLDKSGLPSDRFFAERPEGSVSTLKIQRTQQEDSAVYLCASSLGLSSLSGNTIYFGEGSWLTVV.

Only a few counts were recorded for this clone. This chain connects TRBV2 to TRBJ1-5; maybe TRBD1 (6 bases). This CDR3 is 15 amino acids long. Trimming pared 6 bases from V and 3 bases from J, leaving 15 bases between. Germline assignment: CDR1 SNHLY and CDR2 FYNNEI. CDR3 protein: CASRPRGANNQPQHF. For the CDR3, the DNA is TGTGCCAGCAGACCGAGGGGGGCCAACAATCAGCCCCAGCATTTT. Full variable domain (remainder filled in from reference TRBV2 and TRBJ1-5): EPEVTQTPSHQVTQMGQEVILRCVPISNHLYFYWYRQILGQKVEFLVSFYNNEISEKSEIFDDQFSVERPDGSNFTLKIRSTKLEDSAMYFCASRPRGANNQPQHFGDGTRLSIL.

V is TRBV5-1 and J is TRBJ2-2, with 9 bases matching TRBD2. This CDR3 comprises 16 residues. Germline CDR1 SGHRS, CDR2 YFSETQ. The V and J ends lost 6 bases and 4 bases, in that order; junction bases with no gene match: 10. CDR3 coding DNA: TGCGCCAGCACAGTCGGAAGCGGGGGGCTCACCGGGGAGCTGTTTTTT. Encoded protein: CASTVGSGGLTGELFF.

The chain uses TRBV6-5 and TRBJ1-1; D is ambiguous. In germline, CDR1 is MNHEY, CDR2 SVGAGI. The CDR3 covers 15 residues. Trimming cost V 2 bases and J 0 bases, with 10 bases left between them. The CDR3 DNA sequence: TGTGCCAGCAGTTACAGTCAGGAGTTGAACACTGAAGCTTTCTTT. Translation: CASSYSQELNTEAFF.

The V call is TRBV5-1, the J call TRBJ1-4, with TRBD1 matching 8 bases. Germline V gene sequence: CDR1 SGHRS, CDR2 YFSETQ. There are 15 residues in the CDR3. V shed 1 base, J shed 8 bases, and the junction held 7 bases outside the gene matches. Here the CDR3 DNA reads TGCGCCAGCAGCTTGAGGGGACAGGTGAACGAAAAACTGTTTTTT. Its protein is CASSLRGQVNEKLFF.

A single count supports this clone. This chain uses TRBV3-1 (or the pseudogene TRBV3-2) with TRBJ1-2; 10 bases are shared with TRBD1. Germline V gene data show CDR1 as LGHDT and CDR2 as YNNKEL (reference sequence). Trimming removed 4 bases from V and 3 bases from J; junction bases left unmatched: 2. The CDR3 totals 14 residues. The CDR3 region has the DNA TGTGCCAGCAGCCGACAGGGGGCTGACTATGGCTACACCTTC. It is translated as CASSRQGADYGYTF.

V usage is TRBV7-9 and J usage is TRBJ1-2; D possibly corresponds to TRBD1 (5 bases). The CDR3 runs to 13 residues. Germline V lookup: CDR1 SEHNR, CDR2 FQNEAQ (reference sequence). The ends were cut back, 1 base at V and 8 bases at J, with 11 bases in the middle. Here the CDR3 DNA reads TGTGCCAGCAGCTTAGGCCAGGGCTGGGGCTACACCTTC. This codes for CASSLGQGWGYTF. Full variable domain (rest looked up from reference TRBV7-9 and TRBJ1-2): DTGVSQNPRHKITKRGQNVTFRCDPISEHNRLYWYRQTLGQGPEFLTYFQNEAQLEKSRLLSDRFSAERPKGSFSTLEIQRTEQGDSAMYLCASSLGQGWGYTFGSGTRLTVV.

The chain carries TRBV4-3 and TRBJ1-4; the D gene is possibly TRBD1 (6 bases). CDR3 size: 15 residues. Trimming cost V 4 bases and J 5 bases, with 14 bases left between them. CDR1 is LGHNA, CDR2 YSLEER, per germline. CDR3 sequence reads: CASSPQGKWNEKLFF. The DNA for the CDR3 is TGCGCCAGCAGCCCGCAGGGGAAGTGGAATGAAAAACTGTTTTTT.

The rearrangement links TRBV7-9 to TRBJ1-4; D is undetermined. The CDR3 has 14 amino acids. Per the germline V gene, CDR1 is SEHNR and CDR2 is FQNEAQ (reference sequence). V lost 0 bases and J lost 7, with 9 bases in between. The CDR3 bases are TGTGCCAGCAGCTTAGCGTCGGGGAGTGAAAAACTGTTTTTT. Encoded protein: CASSLASGSEKLFF.